This T cell receptor beta chain was sequenced for a study of beta chain features in type 1 diabetes. Study-wide points: There was a possibility that cDNA sequencing over-represented cells with high TCR expression. In comparison with healthy donors, patients had naive, central memory and Treg TCRB repertoires that appeared more similar.

The whole isolated RNA underwent reverse transcription, so sequencing captured expressed TCRB transcripts. Measured with immunoSEQ multiplex PCR; TCRdb has only the in-frame clones, and not every one. Here the sample spans 130,000 to 150,000 clones, less than 9% being singletons. Each of the sorted populations had a purity greater than 95%. The CDR3 has 12 residues. The germline CDR1 and CDR2 sequences are LNHNV and YYDKDF (reference sequence). After removal of 6 bases from V and 8 bases from J, the junction contained 5 bases not matched to a gene. Turning to this clone: Its target is not known.

The chain carries TRBV15 and TRBJ1-2; 8 bases are a match to TRBD1. Sequenced material: central memory CD4+ T cells from blood. The TCR comes from a woman in her 30s in good health. For the CDR3, the DNA is TGTGCCACCAGTCGAGCAGGGGGCGGCTACACCTTC. Its translation is CATSRAGGGYTF. The whole variable domain, remainder taken from reference TRBV15 and TRBJ1-2, is DAMVIQNPRYQVTQFGKPVTLSCSQTLNHNVMYWYQQKSSQAPKLLFHYYDKDFNNEADTPDNFQSRRPNTSFCFLDIRSPGLGDTAMYLCATSRAGGGYTFGSGTRLTVV.